Presented here are 27 T cell receptor beta chains from one specimen sequenced in a study of control samples from healthy donors and cancer patients. The protocol was immunoSEQ multiplex PCR, while the TCRdb copy is restricted to in-frame clones and leaves out a portion. Among 130,000 to 150,000 clones listed, roughly 94% were seen once. The sample comprised PBMCs. These receptors originate from a man between 60 and 75 years old with colorectal cancer.

The J gene is TRBJ1-2, the V gene TRBV19; maybe TRBD1 (6 bases). CDR1 is LNHDA, CDR2 SQIVND, per germline (reference sequence). V was trimmed by 6 bases and J by 6 bases, leaving 17 bases between them. The CDR3 extends over 14 amino acids. DNA of the CDR3: TGTGCCAGTAGCCCGATTGAGACAGGTCATGGCTACACCTTC. It codes for CASSPIETGHGYTF.

This chain links TRBV6-1 with TRBJ1-2, with D possibly TRBD1 on 6 matching bases. With 4 bases removed from V and 5 bases from J, the gap between germline ends came to 14 bases. This CDR3 is built from 14 residues. Germline loops: CDR1 MNHNS, CDR2 SASEGT. The CDR3 region is CASSGAGAPYGYTF. In DNA form, the CDR3 reads TGTGCCAGCAGTGGAGCAGGGGCCCCATATGGCTACACCTTC.

The chain joins TRBV24-1 to TRBJ1-2; the match to TRBD1 covers 9 bases. Germline V gene lookup returns CDR1 KGHDR and CDR2 SFDVKD. The J segment lost 7 bases and the V segment lost 4 bases, leaving 9 bases of the junction unmatched. The CDR3 totals 15 residues. CDR3 DNA: TGTGCCACCAGTGAACCTACAGGGGGCGCCGGTGGCTACACCTTC. Amino acids: CATSEPTGGAGGYTF.

The rearrangement joins TRBV10-3 to TRBJ2-5; 7 bases are a match to TRBD1. The V gene end was trimmed by 5 bases and the J gene end by 2 bases; junction bases not matched to a gene: 5. CDR1 and CDR2 (germline): ENHRY, SYGVKD. This CDR3 is 14 amino acids long. The CDR3 DNA is TGTGCCATCAGTCTCAGGGGGAGACAAGAGACCCAGTACTTC. Translating it yields CAISLRGRQETQYF.

The chain carries TRBV19 and TRBJ2-2, with 7 bases that match TRBD1. The J segment lost 0 bases and the V segment lost 10 bases, leaving 8 bases of the junction unmatched. Germline CDR1 and CDR2: LNHDA and SQIVND (reference sequence). CDR3 size: 15 residues. CDR3 region: CATSTGTANTGELFF. DNA of the CDR3: TGTGCCACCTCGACCGGGACAGCGAACACCGGGGAGCTGTTTTTT.

V gene TRBV18 combines with J gene TRBJ2-1; D uncertain. Germline V gives CDR1 KGHSH, CDR2 LQKENI. V dropped 2 bases and J dropped 7 bases, with 9 bases sitting between them. CDR3 length: 13 amino acids. The CDR3 DNA reads as TGTGCCAGCTCACCAAATTCAAGGAATGAGCAGTTCTTC. Its translation is CASSPNSRNEQFF.

The rearrangement uses TRBV4-1 and TRBJ2-7; 9 bases fit TRBD1. Trimming at V came to 1 base and at J to 2 bases, leaving 3 bases not matched to a gene. There are 15 residues in the CDR3. Germline loops: CDR1 MGHRA, CDR2 YSYEKL. The CDR3 loop reads CASSQADRGTYEQYF. For the CDR3, the DNA is TGCGCCAGCAGCCAAGCCGACAGGGGGACCTACGAGCAGTACTTC.

This clone showed up just once. This chain connects TRBV7-8 to TRBJ1-5, with TRBD1 matching 9 bases. This CDR3 is built from 16 residues. The germline V gene has CDR1 SGHVS and CDR2 FQNEAQ. The junction had 6 bases not matched to a gene; V was cut back by 1 base and J by 5 bases. CDR3 loop: CASSLETGGIDQPQHF. The CDR3 DNA is TGTGCCAGCAGCTTAGAGACAGGGGGGATCGATCAGCCCCAGCATTTT.

V is TRBV28 and J is TRBJ1-2; the D is unclear. Germline V lookup: CDR1 MDHEN, CDR2 SYDVKM. The V end lost 3 bases, the J end lost 7 bases, and 12 bases lay between the germline ends. The CDR3 length is 13 residues. In nucleotides, the CDR3 is TGTGCCAGCAGTTTCCCCGGGCTTCGTGGCTACACCTTC. This sequence encodes CASSFPGLRGYTF.

This chain uses TRBV19 with TRBJ2-5, with a possible D match to TRBD1 (5 bases). The germline CDR1 and CDR2 sequences are LNHDA and SQIVND (reference sequence). V lost 2 bases and J lost 2, with 12 bases in between. The CDR3 spans 15 residues. CDR3 nucleotide sequence: TGTGCCAGTAGTATAACAGGCCGAACTCAAGAGACCCAGTACTTC. It is translated as CASSITGRTQETQYF.

The rearrangement joins TRBV2 to TRBJ1-2; tentatively, D is TRBD1 (6 bases). The germline V gene has CDR1 SNHLY and CDR2 FYNNEI. The CDR3 runs 13 residues. V was shortened by 3 bases and J by 8 bases, with 13 bases between the two germline ends. The CDR3 loop reads CASSEGAGVGYTF. CDR3 nucleotides: TGTGCCAGCAGTGAGGGCGCAGGGGTAGGCTACACCTTC.

This chain links TRBV5-4 with TRBJ2-7; D tentatively reads TRBD1 or TRBD2 (6 bases each). The germline CDR1 and CDR2 sequences are SGHNT and YYREEE (reference sequence). V lost 5 bases, J lost 4 bases, and 16 bases lay in between. This CDR3 spans 14 amino acids. The chain's CDR3 is CASRAFGGGYEQYF. Written as DNA, the CDR3 is TGTGCCAGCAGAGCTTTCGGGGGCGGTTACGAGCAGTACTTC.

V is TRBV2 and J is TRBJ1-4, with TRBD1 matching 7 bases. The CDR3 runs to 14 residues. Germline V gene sequence: CDR1 SNHLY, CDR2 FYNNEI. V shed 8 bases and J 4 bases; nucleotides not matched to a gene: 7. The CDR3 DNA sequence: TGTGCCAGCCGAGAGGGACAGATTAATGAAAAACTGTTTTTT. It translates to CASREGQINEKLFF. Supplemented by reference TRBV2 and TRBJ1-4, the full variable domain reads EPEVTQTPSHQVTQMGQEVILRCVPISNHLYFYWYRQILGQKVEFLVSFYNNEISEKSEIFDDQFSVERPDGSNFTLKIRSTKLEDSAMYFCASREGQINEKLFFGSGTQLSVL.

CDR3 residues: CASSSTGGPQHF. The CDR3 DNA reads as TGTGCCAGCAGTTCTACAGGGGGGCCCCAGCATTTT. The chain uses TRBV6-5 and TRBJ1-5, with TRBD1 identical over 8 bases. The CDR3 sequence is 12 residues long. Germline V gene lookup returns CDR1 MNHEY and CDR2 SVGAGI. The V and J ends lost 4 bases and 9 bases, in that order; junction bases with no gene match: 2.

The chain combines TRBV18 with TRBJ2-3; the match to TRBD2 covers 8 bases. CDR1 and CDR2 (germline): KGHSH, LQKENI. Trimming cost V 2 bases and J 5 bases; bases outside gene matches: 6. This CDR3 comprises 15 residues. The CDR3 DNA follows: TGTGCCAGCTCACCAGGGAGCGGGGGCCGAGATACGCAGTATTTT. Its translation is CASSPGSGGRDTQYF.

This clone has just one count. The gene calls are TRBV30 and TRBJ1-5; D possibly corresponds to TRBD1 (6 bases). The germline gives CDR1 GTSNPN, CDR2 SVGIG (reference sequence). The CDR3 is made up of 13 amino acids. Trimming left V 3 bases short and J 5 bases short, with 11 bases between. CDR3 bases: TGTGCCTGGAGCGGGACACTAGATCAGCCCCAGCATTTT. Translated, it gives CAWSGTLDQPQHF.

V gene TRBV14 combines with J gene TRBJ1-6; possibly TRBD1 for D (6 bases). CDR3 length equals 15 residues. V lost 1 base, J lost 9 bases, and 13 bases lay in between. Per germline, CDR1 SGHDN and CDR2 FVKESK. The CDR3 DNA reads TGTGCCAGCAGCCAAGTCGGGGGGCTGGGTTCACCCCTCCACTTT. It codes for CASSQVGGLGSPLHF.

The chain employs TRBV19 and TRBJ1-4; 8 nucleotides match TRBD1. V gave up 9 bases and J gave up 3 bases; unmatched junction bases: 9. The CDR3 is 15 amino acids. Germline V gene lookup returns CDR1 LNHDA and CDR2 SQIVND (reference sequence). The CDR3 bases are TGTGCCAGCCACCCCCGGACAGGGCCTAATGAAAAACTGTTTTTT. This encodes CASHPRTGPNEKLFF.

This sequence joins TRBV28 and TRBJ1-1; TRBD1 aligns across 8 bases. Germline-derived CDR1 and CDR2 are MDHEN and SYDVKM. This CDR3 region has 15 residues. V was clipped by 2 bases and J by 0 bases; unmatched bases: 2. For the CDR3, the DNA is TGTGCCAGCAGTTTACAGGGGGCAGTGAACACTGAAGCTTTCTTT. As protein: CASSLQGAVNTEAFF.

V and J are TRBV28 and TRBJ2-4; D perhaps matches TRBD2 (6 bases). CDR3 length: 16 residues. Germline CDR1 is MDHEN and CDR2 is SYDVKM. V was pared by 4 bases and J by 2 bases, with 15 bases between. CDR3 residues: CASSSLLAWPKNIQYF. The CDR3 DNA reads as TGTGCCAGCAGTTCCCTACTAGCCTGGCCCAAAAACATTCAGTACTTC.

The genes are TRBV4-1 and TRBJ1-5; D is unresolved. Germline CDR1 MGHRA, CDR2 YSYEKL. V gave up 3 bases and J gave up 4 bases, with 19 bases separating them. The CDR3 sequence is 17 residues long. This CDR3 is CASSHGRGLGLNQPQHF. CDR3 sequence (DNA): TGCGCCAGCAGCCACGGACGGGGATTAGGGCTAAATCAGCCCCAGCATTTT.

The genes are TRBV6-5 and TRBJ2-2; D possibly matches TRBD1 or TRBD2 (5 bases each). CDR3 length: 16 amino acids. Germline loops: CDR1 MNHEY, CDR2 SVGAGI. V gave up 0 bases and J gave up 6 bases, with 14 bases separating them. DNA for the CDR3: TGTGCCAGCAGTTACTCGAGGGGCGGCAGCTCCGGGGAGCTGTTTTTT. Amino acid sequence: CASSYSRGGSSGELFF.

This sequence joins TRBV5-1 and TRBJ2-5; D is uncertain. Germline-derived CDR1 and CDR2 are SGHRS and YFSETQ. The CDR3 runs to 13 residues. Trimming pared 1 base from V and 1 base from J, leaving 5 bases between. CDR3 in amino acids: CASSLRFQETQYF. The CDR3 DNA is TGCGCCAGCAGCTTGAGATTCCAAGAGACCCAGTACTTC.

The chain joins TRBV5-1 to TRBJ1-1; unclear D gene. Per germline, CDR1 SGHRS and CDR2 YFSETQ. The V and J ends lost 4 bases and 1 base respectively, with 14 bases between them. The CDR3 has 15 amino acids. CDR3 in DNA: TGCGCCAGCAGCGAGGCGGGGAACGCGAACACTGAAGCTTTCTTT. Translated, it gives CASSEAGNANTEAFF.

V and J are TRBV2 and TRBJ2-2; 8 bases line up with TRBD2. V shed 10 bases and J 4 bases; nucleotides not matched to a gene: 8. The CDR3 runs 14 residues. Germline CDR1 reads SNHLY; CDR2 reads FYNNEI. CDR3 sequence: CATQAGVTTGELFF. In DNA form, the CDR3 reads TGTGCCACACAAGCGGGGGTTACCACCGGGGAGCTGTTTTTT. Filled out from reference TRBV2 and TRBJ2-2, the complete variable domain reads EPEVTQTPSHQVTQMGQEVILRCVPISNHLYFYWYRQILGQKVEFLVSFYNNEISEKSEIFDDQFSVERPDGSNFTLKIRSTKLEDSAMYFCATQAGVTTGELFFGEGSRLTVL.

This clone was recorded once. The V gene is TRBV6-1, the J gene TRBJ2-7; D perhaps matches TRBD2 (5 bases). The CDR3 spans 16 residues. Between the trimmed V and J ends, which lost 2 bases and 4 bases, there was a span of 18 bases. From germline, CDR1 is MNHNS and CDR2 SASEGT. CDR3 in DNA: TGTGCCAGCAGTGAATCCGCCCCGGGCGGGCGTTACGAGCAGTACTTC. It encodes CASSESAPGGRYEQYF.

The rearrangement links TRBV6-5 to TRBJ1-1, with D uncertain. From germline, CDR1 is MNHEY and CDR2 SVGAGI. CDR3 length: 13 amino acids. The V and J ends lost 2 bases and 9 bases respectively, with 13 bases between them. The CDR3 here is CASSYGVGIKAFF. CDR3 coding DNA: TGTGCCAGCAGTTACGGCGTGGGCATTAAAGCTTTCTTT.